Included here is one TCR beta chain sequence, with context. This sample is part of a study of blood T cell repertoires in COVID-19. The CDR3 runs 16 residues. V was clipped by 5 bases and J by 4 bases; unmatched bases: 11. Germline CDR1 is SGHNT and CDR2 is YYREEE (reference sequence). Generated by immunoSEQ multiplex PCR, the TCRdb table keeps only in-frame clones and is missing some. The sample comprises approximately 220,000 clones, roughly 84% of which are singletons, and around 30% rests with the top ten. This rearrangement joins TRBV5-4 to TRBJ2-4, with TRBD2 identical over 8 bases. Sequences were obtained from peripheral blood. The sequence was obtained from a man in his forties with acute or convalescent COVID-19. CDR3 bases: TGTGCCAGCAGTCTTCAGGTAGCGGGGCTGAAAAACATTCAGTACTTC. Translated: CASSLQVAGLKNIQYF.